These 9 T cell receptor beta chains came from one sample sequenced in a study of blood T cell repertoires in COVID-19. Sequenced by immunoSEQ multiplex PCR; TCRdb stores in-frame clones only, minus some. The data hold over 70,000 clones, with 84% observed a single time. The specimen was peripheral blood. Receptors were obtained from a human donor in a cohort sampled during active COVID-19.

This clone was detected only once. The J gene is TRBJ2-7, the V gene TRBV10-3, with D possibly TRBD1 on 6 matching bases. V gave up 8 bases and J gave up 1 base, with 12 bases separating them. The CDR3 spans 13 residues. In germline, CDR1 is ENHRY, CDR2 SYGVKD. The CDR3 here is CAISPQGSYEQYF. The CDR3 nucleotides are TGTGCCATCTCCCCTCAGGGGTCCTACGAGCAGTACTTC.

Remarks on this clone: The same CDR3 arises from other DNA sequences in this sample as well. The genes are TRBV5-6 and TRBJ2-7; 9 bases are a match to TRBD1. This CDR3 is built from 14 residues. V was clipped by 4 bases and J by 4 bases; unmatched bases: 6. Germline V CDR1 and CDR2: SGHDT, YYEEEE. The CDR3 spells CASSPGTGTYEQYF. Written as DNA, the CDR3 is TGTGCCAGCAGCCCCGGGACAGGGACTTACGAGCAGTACTTC.

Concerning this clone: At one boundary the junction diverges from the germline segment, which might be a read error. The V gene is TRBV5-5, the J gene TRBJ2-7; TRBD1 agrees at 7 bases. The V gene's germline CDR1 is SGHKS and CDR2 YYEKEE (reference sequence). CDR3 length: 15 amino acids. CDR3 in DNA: TGTGCCAGCAGATTGGACAGGCTTTACTCCTACGAGCAGTACTTC. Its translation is CASRLDRLYSYEQYF. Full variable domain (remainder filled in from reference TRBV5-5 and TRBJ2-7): DAGVTQSPTHLIKTRGQQVTLRCSPISGHKSVSWYQQVLGQGPQFIFQYYEKEERGRGNFPDRFSARQFPNYSSELNVNALLLGDSALYLCASRLDRLYSYEQYFGPGTRLTVT.

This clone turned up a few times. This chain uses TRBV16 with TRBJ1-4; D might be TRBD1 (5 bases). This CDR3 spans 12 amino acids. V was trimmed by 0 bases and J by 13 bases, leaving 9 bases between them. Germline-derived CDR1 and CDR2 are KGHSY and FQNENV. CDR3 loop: CASSQSGGILFF. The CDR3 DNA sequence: TGTGCCAGCAGCCAATCTGGGGGGATACTGTTTTTT.

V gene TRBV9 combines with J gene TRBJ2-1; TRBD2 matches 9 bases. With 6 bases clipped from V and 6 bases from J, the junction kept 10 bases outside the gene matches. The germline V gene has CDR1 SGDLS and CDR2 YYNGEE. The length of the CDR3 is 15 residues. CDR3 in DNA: TGTGCCAGCATGAGTTCGCGGGGGGGTCTCAATGAGCAGTTCTTC. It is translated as CASMSSRGGLNEQFF.

CDR3: CASSLSARNGYTF. The CDR3 nucleotides read TGCGCCAGCAGCTTGAGCGCCCGTAATGGCTACACCTTC. The chain links TRBV5-1 to TRBJ1-2; D is ambiguous. Trimming shortened V by 1 base and J by 6 bases, and 10 bases separated the two germline ends. From germline, CDR1 is SGHRS and CDR2 YFSETQ. This CDR3 has 13 residues.

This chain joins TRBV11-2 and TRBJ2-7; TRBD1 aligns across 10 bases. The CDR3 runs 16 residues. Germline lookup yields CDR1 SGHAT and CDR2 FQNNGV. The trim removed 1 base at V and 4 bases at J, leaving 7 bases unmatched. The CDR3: CASSLGGGQGVYEQYF. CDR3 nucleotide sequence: TGTGCCAGCAGCTTAGGGGGCGGACAGGGGGTATACGAGCAGTACTTC.

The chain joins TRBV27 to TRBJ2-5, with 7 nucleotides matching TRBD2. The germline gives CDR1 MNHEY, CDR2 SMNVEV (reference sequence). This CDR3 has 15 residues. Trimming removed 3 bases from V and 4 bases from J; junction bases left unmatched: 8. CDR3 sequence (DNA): TGTGCCAGCAGTTTGGAGCGGGGAATTAGAGAGACCCAGTACTTC. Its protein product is CASSLERGIRETQYF.

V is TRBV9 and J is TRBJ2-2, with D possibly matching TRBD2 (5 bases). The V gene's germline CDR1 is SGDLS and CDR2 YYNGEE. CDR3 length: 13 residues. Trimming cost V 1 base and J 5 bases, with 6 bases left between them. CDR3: CASSVRRTGELFF. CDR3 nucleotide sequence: TGTGCCAGCAGCGTACGGAGGACCGGGGAGCTGTTTTTT.